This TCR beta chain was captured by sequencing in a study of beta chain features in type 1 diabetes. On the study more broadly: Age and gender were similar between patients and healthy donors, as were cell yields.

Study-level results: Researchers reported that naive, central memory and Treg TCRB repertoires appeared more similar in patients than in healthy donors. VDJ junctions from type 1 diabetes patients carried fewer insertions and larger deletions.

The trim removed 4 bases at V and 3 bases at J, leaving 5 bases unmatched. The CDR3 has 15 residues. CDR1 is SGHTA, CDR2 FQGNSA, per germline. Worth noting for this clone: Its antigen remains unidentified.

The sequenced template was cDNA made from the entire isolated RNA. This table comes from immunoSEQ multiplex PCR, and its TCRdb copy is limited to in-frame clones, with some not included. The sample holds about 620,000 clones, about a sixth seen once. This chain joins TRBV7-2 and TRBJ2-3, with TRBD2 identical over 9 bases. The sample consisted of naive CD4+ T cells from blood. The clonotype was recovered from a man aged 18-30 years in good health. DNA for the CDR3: TGTGCCAGCAGCTCAAGCGGGAGGAGGACAGATACGCAGTATTTT. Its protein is CASSSSGRRTDTQYF.